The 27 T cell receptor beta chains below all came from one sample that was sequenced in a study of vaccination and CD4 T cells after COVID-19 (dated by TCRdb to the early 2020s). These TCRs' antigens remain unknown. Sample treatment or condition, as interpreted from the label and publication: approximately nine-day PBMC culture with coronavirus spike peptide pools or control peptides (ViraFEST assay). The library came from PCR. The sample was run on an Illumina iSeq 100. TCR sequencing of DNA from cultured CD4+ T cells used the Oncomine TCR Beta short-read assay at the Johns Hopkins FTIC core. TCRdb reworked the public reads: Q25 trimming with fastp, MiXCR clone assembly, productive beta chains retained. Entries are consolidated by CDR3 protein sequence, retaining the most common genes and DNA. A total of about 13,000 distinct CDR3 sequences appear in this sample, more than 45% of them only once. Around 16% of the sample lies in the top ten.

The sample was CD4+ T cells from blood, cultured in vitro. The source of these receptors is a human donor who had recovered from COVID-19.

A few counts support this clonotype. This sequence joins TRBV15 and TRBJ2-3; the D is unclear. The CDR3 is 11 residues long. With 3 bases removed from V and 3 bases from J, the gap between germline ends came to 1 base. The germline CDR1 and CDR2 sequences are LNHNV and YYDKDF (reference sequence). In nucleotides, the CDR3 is TGTGCCACCAGCAGGACAGATACGCAGTATTTT. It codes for CATSRTDTQYF.

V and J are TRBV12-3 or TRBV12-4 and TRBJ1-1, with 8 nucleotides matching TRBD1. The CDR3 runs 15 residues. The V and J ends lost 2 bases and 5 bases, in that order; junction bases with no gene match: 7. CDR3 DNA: TGTGCCAGCAGTTTACCCAGGGGGCTAGGTACTGAAGCTTTCTTT. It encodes CASSLPRGLGTEAFF.

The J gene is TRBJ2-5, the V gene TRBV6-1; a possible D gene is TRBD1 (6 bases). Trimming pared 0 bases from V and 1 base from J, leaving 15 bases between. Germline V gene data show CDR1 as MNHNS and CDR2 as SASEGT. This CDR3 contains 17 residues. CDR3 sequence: CASSEAIAGVGQETQYF. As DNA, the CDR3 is TGTGCCAGCAGTGAAGCCATAGCAGGGGTTGGCCAAGAGACCCAGTACTTC.

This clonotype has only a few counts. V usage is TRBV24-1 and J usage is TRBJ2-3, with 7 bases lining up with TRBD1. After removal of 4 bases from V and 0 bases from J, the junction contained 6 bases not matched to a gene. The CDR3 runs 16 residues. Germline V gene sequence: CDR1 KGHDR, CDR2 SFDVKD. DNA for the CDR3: TGTGCCACCAGTGACCTCGGACAGGCTAGCACAGATACGCAGTATTTT. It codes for CATSDLGQASTDTQYF.

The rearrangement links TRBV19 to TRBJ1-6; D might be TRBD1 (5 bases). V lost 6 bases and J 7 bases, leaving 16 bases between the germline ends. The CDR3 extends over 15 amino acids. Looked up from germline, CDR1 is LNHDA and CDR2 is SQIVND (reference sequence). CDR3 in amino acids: CASRWTFLGNSPLHF. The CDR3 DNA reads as TGTGCCAGTAGATGGACATTCCTGGGCAATTCACCCCTCCACTTT.

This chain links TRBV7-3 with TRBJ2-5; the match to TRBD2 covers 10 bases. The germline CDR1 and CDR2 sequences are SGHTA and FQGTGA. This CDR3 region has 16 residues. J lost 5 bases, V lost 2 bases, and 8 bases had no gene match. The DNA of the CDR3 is TGTGCCAGCAGCTTAGGGCTAGCGGGAGTAAGGGAGACCCAGTACTTC. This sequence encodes CASSLGLAGVRETQYF. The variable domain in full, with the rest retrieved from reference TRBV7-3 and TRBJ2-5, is GAGVSQTPSNKVTEKGKYVELRCDPISGHTALYWYRQSLGQGPEFLIYFQGTGAADDSGLPNDRFFAVRPEGSVSTLKIQRTERGDSAVYLCASSLGLAGVRETQYFGPGTRLLVL.

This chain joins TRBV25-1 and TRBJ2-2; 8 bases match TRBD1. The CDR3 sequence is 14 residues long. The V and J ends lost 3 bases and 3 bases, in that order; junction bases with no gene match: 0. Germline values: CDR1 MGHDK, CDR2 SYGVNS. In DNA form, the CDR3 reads TGTGCCAGCAGTGAGGACAGGGACACCGGGGAGCTGTTTTTT. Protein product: CASSEDRDTGELFF. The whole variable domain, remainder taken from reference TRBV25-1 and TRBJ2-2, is EADIYQTPRYLVIGTGKKITLECSQTMGHDKMYWYQQDPGMELHLIHYSYGVNSTEKGDLSSESTVSRIRTEHFPLTLESARPSHTSQYLCASSEDRDTGELFFGEGSRLTVL.

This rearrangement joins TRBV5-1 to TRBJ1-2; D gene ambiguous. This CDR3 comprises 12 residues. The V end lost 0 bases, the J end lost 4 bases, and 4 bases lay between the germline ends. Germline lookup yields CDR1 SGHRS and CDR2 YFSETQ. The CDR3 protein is CASSLGSYGYTF. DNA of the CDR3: TGCGCCAGCAGCTTGGGCAGCTATGGCTACACCTTC.

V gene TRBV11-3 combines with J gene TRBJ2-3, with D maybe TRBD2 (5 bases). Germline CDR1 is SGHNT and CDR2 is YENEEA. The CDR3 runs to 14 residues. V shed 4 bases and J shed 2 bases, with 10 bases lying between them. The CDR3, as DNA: TGTGCCAGCAGCTCAACGGGAACCACAGATACGCAGTATTTT. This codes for CASSSTGTTDTQYF.

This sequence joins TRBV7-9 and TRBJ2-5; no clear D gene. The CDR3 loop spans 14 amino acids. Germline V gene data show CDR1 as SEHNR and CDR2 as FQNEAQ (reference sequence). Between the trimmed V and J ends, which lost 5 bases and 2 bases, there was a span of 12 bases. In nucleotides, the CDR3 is TGTGCCAGCAGCCGTAATTTGGGTCAAGAGACCCAGTACTTC. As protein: CASSRNLGQETQYF. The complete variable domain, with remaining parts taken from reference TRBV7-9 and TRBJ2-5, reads DTGVSQNPRHKITKRGQNVTFRCDPISEHNRLYWYRQTLGQGPEFLTYFQNEAQLEKSRLLSDRFSAERPKGSFSTLEIQRTEQGDSAMYLCASSRNLGQETQYFGPGTRLLVL.

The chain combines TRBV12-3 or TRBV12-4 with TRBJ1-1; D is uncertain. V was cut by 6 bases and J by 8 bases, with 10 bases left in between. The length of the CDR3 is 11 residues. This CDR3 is CASREYNEAFF. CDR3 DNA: TGTGCCAGCAGGGAGTACAACGAAGCTTTCTTT.

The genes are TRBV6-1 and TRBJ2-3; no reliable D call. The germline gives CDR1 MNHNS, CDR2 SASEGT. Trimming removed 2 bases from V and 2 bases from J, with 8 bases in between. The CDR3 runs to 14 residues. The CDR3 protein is CASSERGFTDTQYF. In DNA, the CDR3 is TGTGCCAGCAGTGAAAGAGGTTTCACAGATACGCAGTATTTT.

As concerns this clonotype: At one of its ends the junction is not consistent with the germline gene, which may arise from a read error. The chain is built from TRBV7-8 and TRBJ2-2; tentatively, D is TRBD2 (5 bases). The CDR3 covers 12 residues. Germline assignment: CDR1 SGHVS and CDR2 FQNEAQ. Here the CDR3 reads CASSFLTGELSF. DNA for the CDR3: TGTGCCAGCAGCTTCTTGACCGGGGAGCTGTCTTTT.

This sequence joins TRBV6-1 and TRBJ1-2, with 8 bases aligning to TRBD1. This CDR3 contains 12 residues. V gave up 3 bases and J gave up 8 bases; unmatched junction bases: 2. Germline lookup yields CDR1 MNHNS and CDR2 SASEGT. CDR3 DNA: TGTGCCAGCAGTGAGACAGGGGAAGGCTACACCTTC. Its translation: CASSETGEGYTF.

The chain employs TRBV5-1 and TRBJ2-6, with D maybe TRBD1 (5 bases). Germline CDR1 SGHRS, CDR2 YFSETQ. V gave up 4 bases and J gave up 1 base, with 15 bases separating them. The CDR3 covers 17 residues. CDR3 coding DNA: TGCGCCAGCAGCGGGTACGCAGGGTTTTCTGGGGCCAACGTCCTGACTTTC. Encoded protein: CASSGYAGFSGANVLTF.

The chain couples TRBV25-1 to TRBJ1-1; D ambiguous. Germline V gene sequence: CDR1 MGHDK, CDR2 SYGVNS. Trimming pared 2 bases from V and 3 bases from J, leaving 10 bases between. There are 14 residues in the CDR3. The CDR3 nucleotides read TGTGCCAGCAGTGAAGTAGGCGGATACACTGAAGCTTTCTTT. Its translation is CASSEVGGYTEAFF.

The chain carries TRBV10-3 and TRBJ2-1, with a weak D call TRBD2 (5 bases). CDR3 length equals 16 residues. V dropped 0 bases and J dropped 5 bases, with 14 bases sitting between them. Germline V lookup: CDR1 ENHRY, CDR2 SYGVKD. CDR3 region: CAISESKRTADNEQFF. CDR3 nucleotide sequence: TGTGCCATCAGTGAGTCGAAGCGGACGGCTGACAATGAGCAGTTCTTC.

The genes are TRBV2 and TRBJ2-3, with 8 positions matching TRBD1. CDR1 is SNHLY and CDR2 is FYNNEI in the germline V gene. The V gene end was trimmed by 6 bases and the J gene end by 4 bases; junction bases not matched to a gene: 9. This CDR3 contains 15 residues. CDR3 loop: CASSFKTGAADTQYF. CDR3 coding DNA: TGTGCCAGCAGCTTTAAGACAGGGGCGGCAGATACGCAGTATTTT. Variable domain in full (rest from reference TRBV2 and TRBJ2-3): EPEVTQTPSHQVTQMGQEVILRCVPISNHLYFYWYRQILGQKVEFLVSFYNNEISEKSEIFDDQFSVERPDGSNFTLKIRSTKLEDSAMYFCASSFKTGAADTQYFGPGTRLTVL.

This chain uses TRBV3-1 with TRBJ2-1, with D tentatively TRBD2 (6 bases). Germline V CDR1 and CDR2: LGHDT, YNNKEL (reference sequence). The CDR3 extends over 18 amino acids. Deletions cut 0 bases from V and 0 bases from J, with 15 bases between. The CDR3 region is CASSQDYPIAASYNEQFF. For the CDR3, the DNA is TGTGCCAGCAGCCAAGATTACCCCATAGCGGCCTCCTACAATGAGCAGTTCTTC.

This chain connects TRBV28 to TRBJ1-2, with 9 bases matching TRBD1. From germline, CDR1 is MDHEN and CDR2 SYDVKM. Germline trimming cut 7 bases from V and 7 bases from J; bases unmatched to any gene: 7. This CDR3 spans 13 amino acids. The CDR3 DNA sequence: TGTGCCAGCACCTTTAACAGGGGGCTTGGCTACACCTTC. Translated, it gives CASTFNRGLGYTF.

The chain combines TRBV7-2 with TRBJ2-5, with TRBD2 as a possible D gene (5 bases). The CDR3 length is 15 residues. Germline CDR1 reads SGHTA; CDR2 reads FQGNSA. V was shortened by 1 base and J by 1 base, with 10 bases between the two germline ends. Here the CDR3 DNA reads TGTGCCAGCAGCTTAGGAGGGATCACCCAAGAGACCCAGTACTTC. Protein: CASSLGGITQETQYF.

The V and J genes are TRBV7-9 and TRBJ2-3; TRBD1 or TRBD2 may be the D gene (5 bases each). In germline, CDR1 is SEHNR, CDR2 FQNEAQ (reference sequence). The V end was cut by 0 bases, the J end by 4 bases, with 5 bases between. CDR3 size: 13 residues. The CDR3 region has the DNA TGTGCCAGCAGCTTAGCGGGGGCAGATACGCAGTATTTT. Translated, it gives CASSLAGADTQYF.

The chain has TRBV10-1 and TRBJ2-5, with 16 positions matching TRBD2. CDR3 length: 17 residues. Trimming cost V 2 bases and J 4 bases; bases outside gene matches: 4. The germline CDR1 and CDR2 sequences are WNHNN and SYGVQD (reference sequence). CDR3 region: CASSEGTSGRAVETQYF. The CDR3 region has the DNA TGCGCCAGCAGTGAGGGGACTAGCGGGAGGGCCGTAGAGACCCAGTACTTC.

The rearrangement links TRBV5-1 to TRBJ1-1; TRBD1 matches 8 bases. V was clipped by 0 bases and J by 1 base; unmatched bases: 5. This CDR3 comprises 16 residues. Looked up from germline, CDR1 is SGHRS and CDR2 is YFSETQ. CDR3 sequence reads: CASSLVYRGRNTEAFF. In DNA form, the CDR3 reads TGCGCCAGCAGCTTGGTGTACAGGGGGAGGAACACTGAAGCTTTCTTT.

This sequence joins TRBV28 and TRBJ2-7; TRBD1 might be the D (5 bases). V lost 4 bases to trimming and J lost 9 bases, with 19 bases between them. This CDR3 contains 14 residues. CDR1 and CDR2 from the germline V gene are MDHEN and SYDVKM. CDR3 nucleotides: TGTGCCAGCAGTTACACCCCAGGGTTTGTAGGGCAGTACTTC. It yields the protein CASSYTPGFVGQYF.

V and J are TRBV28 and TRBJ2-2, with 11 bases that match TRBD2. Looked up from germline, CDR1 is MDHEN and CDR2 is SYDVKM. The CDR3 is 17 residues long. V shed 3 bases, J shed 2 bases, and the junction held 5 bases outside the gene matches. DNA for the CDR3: TGTGCCAGCAGTTTTTGGCTAGCGGGGGGTAACACCGGGGAGCTGTTTTTT. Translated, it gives CASSFWLAGGNTGELFF.

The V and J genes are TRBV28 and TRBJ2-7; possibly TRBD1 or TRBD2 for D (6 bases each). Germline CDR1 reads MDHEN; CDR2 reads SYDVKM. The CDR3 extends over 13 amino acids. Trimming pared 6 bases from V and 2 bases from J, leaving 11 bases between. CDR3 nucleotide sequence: TGTGCCAGCAGGGGGGGCACGGCCTACGAGCAGTACTTC. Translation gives CASRGGTAYEQYF.